Listed here are 21 T cell receptor beta chains from one sample, sequenced in a study of blood T cell repertoires in COVID-19. Here immunoSEQ multiplex PCR was the method, and the copy in TCRdb shows in-frame clones only, minus some. Seen here are around 20,000 clones, about 88% observed once, and the top ten hold more than 25%. The source material was peripheral blood. All receptors derive from a human donor with active COVID-19. The donor label of this sample is uncertain.

V usage is TRBV6-2 or TRBV6-3 and J usage is TRBJ2-3; 7 bases map to TRBD1. Germline V lookup: CDR1 MNHEY, CDR2 SVGEGT. The CDR3 spans 14 residues. J lost 2 bases, V lost 2 bases, and 1 base had no gene match. This chain's CDR3 is CASSYGTATDTQYF. CDR3 sequence (DNA): TGTGCCAGCAGTTACGGGACAGCCACAGATACGCAGTATTTT.

This rearrangement joins TRBV27 to TRBJ1-1; 10 positions match TRBD1. Trimming cost V 1 base and J 7 bases; bases outside gene matches: 6. Germline V CDR1 and CDR2: MNHEY, SMNVEV (reference sequence). The CDR3 spans 15 residues. In DNA form, the CDR3 reads TGTGCCAGCAGTTTATGGACAGGGGGGAAGGGTGAAGCTTTCTTT. It is translated as CASSLWTGGKGEAFF.

The chain joins TRBV6-4 to TRBJ1-3; 10 bases agree with TRBD1. This CDR3 has 15 amino acids. V was pared by 3 bases and J by 2 bases, with 1 base of the junction left unmatched. The germline V gene encodes CDR1 MRHNA and CDR2 SNTAGT. CDR3 DNA: TGTGCCAGCAGTGAAGGGACAGGGGCTGGAAACACCATATATTTT. Amino acids: CASSEGTGAGNTIYF.

In DNA form, the CDR3 reads TGTGCCAGCAGCCCCCCGCCGGTCCCCGATACGCAGTATTTT. Its translation: CASSPPPVPDTQYF. The chain uses TRBV7-2 and TRBJ2-3; D not certain. This CDR3 contains 14 residues. Trimming shortened V by 5 bases and J by 6 bases, and 15 bases separated the two germline ends. Germline CDR1 SGHTA, CDR2 FQGNSA.

The rearrangement links TRBV2 to TRBJ2-7, with 14 positions matching TRBD2. Germline-derived CDR1 and CDR2 are SNHLY and FYNNEI. V gave up 6 bases and J gave up 4 bases; unmatched junction bases: 8. The CDR3 is made up of 16 amino acids. CDR3 coding DNA: TGTGCCAGCAGAGAGGGACTAGCGGGGGCTGGGTACGAGCAGTACTTC. It encodes CASREGLAGAGYEQYF.

V gene TRBV7-8 combines with J gene TRBJ2-3; unclear D gene. V lost 5 bases and J lost 11, with 17 bases in between. This CDR3 has 13 residues. The germline CDR1 and CDR2 sequences are SGHVS and FQNEAQ. This CDR3 is CASSQQTLIGQYF. CDR3 bases: TGTGCCAGCAGCCAGCAGACTTTAATCGGGCAGTATTTT.

The chain is built from TRBV28 and TRBJ1-2; 8 bases map to TRBD1. The CDR3 loop spans 12 amino acids. V lost 5 bases and J lost 10; bases outside the gene matches: 6. Per germline, CDR1 MDHEN and CDR2 SYDVKM. The CDR3 sequence: CASSRQGFVYTF. CDR3 coding DNA: TGTGCCAGCAGTCGACAGGGGTTTGTCTACACCTTC.

The rearrangement links TRBV19 to TRBJ2-5; 11 bases line up with TRBD1. J lost 7 bases, V lost 3 bases, and 10 bases had no gene match. CDR1 is LNHDA, CDR2 SQIVND, per germline (reference sequence). This CDR3 contains 16 residues. The CDR3 protein is CASSIPGTGGTVTQYF. DNA for the CDR3: TGTGCCAGTAGTATCCCCGGGACAGGGGGGACTGTGACCCAGTACTTC. Supplemented by reference TRBV19 and TRBJ2-5, the full variable domain reads DGGITQSPKYLFRKEGQNVTLSCEQNLNHDAMYWYRQDPGQGLRLIYYSQIVNDFQKGDIAEGYSVSREKKESFPLTVTSAQKNPTAFYLCASSIPGTGGTVTQYFGPGTRLLVL.

CDR3 in amino acids: CASSFTGAAYEQYF. In nucleotides, the CDR3 is TGTGCCAGCAGCTTCACAGGCGCAGCCTACGAGCAGTACTTC. The rearrangement links TRBV7-9 to TRBJ2-7; the D gene is possibly TRBD1 (5 bases). The CDR3 is made up of 14 amino acids. V was shortened by 3 bases and J by 2 bases, with 11 bases between the two germline ends. From germline, CDR1 is SEHNR and CDR2 FQNEAQ (reference sequence). The full variable domain, its missing parts supplied by reference TRBV7-9 and TRBJ2-7, is DTGVSQNPRHKITKRGQNVTFRCDPISEHNRLYWYRQTLGQGPEFLTYFQNEAQLEKSRLLSDRFSAERPKGSFSTLEIQRTEQGDSAMYLCASSFTGAAYEQYFGPGTRLTVT.

The chain joins TRBV9 to TRBJ1-2; the D gene is possibly TRBD1 (6 bases). Germline assignment: CDR1 SGDLS and CDR2 YYNGEE. This CDR3 has 15 residues. V was clipped by 0 bases and J by 6 bases, with 15 bases between them. As DNA, the CDR3 is TGTGCCAGCAGCGTAGGGGCAGGGGAGAGGGATGGCTACACCTTC. It is translated as CASSVGAGERDGYTF.

A note on this clone: Other DNA sequences of this sample code for an identical CDR3. The J gene is TRBJ1-1, the V gene TRBV6-5, with D perhaps matching TRBD1 (6 bases). The CDR3 sequence is 12 residues long. The germline CDR1 and CDR2 sequences are MNHEY and SVGAGI. V lost 7 bases and J lost 4, with 10 bases in between. This CDR3 is CASIQGATEAFF. CDR3 in DNA: TGTGCCAGCATACAGGGTGCCACTGAAGCTTTCTTT.

The rearrangement uses TRBV2 and TRBJ2-3; 15 bases map to TRBD2. CDR1 SNHLY and CDR2 FYNNEI come from the germline V gene. The CDR3 length is 19 residues. V was clipped by 5 bases and J by 0 bases; unmatched bases: 9. CDR3 protein: CASSSPGLAGGPSTDTQYF. The DNA of the CDR3 is TGTGCCAGCAGTTCCCCGGGACTAGCGGGAGGCCCTAGCACAGATACGCAGTATTTT.

The V call is TRBV7-9, the J call TRBJ2-2; 9 bases agree with TRBD2. Germline lookup yields CDR1 SEHNR and CDR2 FQNEAQ (reference sequence). Losses at the gene ends were 3 bases for V and 8 bases for J; bases not matched to a gene: 1. The CDR3 spans 13 residues. The CDR3 sequence is CASSFAGGGELFF. As DNA, the CDR3 is TGTGCCAGCAGCTTCGCGGGAGGGGGGGAGCTGTTTTTT.

In DNA form, the CDR3 reads TGTGCCAGCAGGACCTCCGGGACAGGGGGAGAAAAACTGTTTTTT. Translated, it gives CASRTSGTGGEKLFF. The V gene is TRBV25-1, the J gene TRBJ1-4; 11 bases are a match to TRBD1. From germline, CDR1 is MGHDK and CDR2 SYGVNS. V shed 6 bases and J 8 bases; nucleotides not matched to a gene: 8. This CDR3 is built from 15 residues.

The J gene is TRBJ2-1, the V gene TRBV27; the D is unclear. The germline V gene encodes CDR1 MNHEY and CDR2 SMNVEV (reference sequence). The CDR3 is 14 residues long. V gave up 4 bases and J gave up 0 bases, with 7 bases separating them. CDR3 amino acids: CASSYLSSYNEQFF. For the CDR3, the DNA is TGTGCCAGCAGTTATCTCAGCTCCTACAATGAGCAGTTCTTC.

The rearrangement joins TRBV6-5 to TRBJ1-5; perhaps TRBD1 as D (6 bases). Germline V lookup: CDR1 MNHEY, CDR2 SVGAGI. V lost 6 bases to trimming and J lost 2 bases, with 8 bases between them. The CDR3 is 13 residues long. The CDR3 DNA reads as TGTGCCAGCAGACAGGGTGGCAATCAGCCCCAGCATTTT. This gives the protein CASRQGGNQPQHF.

This rearrangement joins TRBV14 to TRBJ2-1, with TRBD2 identical over 12 bases. Trimming cost V 4 bases and J 8 bases; bases outside gene matches: 6. CDR1 is SGHDN, CDR2 FVKESK, per germline. The length of the CDR3 is 15 residues. The CDR3 here is CASSPWTSGTYEQFF. The CDR3, as DNA: TGTGCCAGCAGCCCGTGGACTAGCGGGACCTATGAGCAGTTCTTC.

This chain uses TRBV27 with TRBJ2-7; 11 nucleotides match TRBD2. This CDR3 contains 15 residues. CDR1 is MNHEY, CDR2 SMNVEV, per germline (reference sequence). The V gene end was trimmed by 4 bases and the J gene end by 0 bases; junction bases not matched to a gene: 2. CDR3 nucleotides: TGTGCCAGCAGTTCCCTAGCGGGGGGCTCCTACGAGCAGTACTTC. This codes for CASSSLAGGSYEQYF.

V gene TRBV7-8 combines with J gene TRBJ2-7; TRBD2 matches 8 bases. CDR1 is SGHVS, CDR2 FQNEAQ, per germline. The CDR3 has 15 residues. With 1 base clipped from V and 7 bases from J, the junction kept 9 bases outside the gene matches. The CDR3 is CASSLGLAGSREQYF. The CDR3 nucleotides are TGTGCCAGCAGCTTAGGGCTAGCGGGCTCTCGGGAGCAGTACTTC.

This chain connects TRBV4-2 to TRBJ2-1; the D gene is possibly TRBD1 (6 bases). This CDR3 has 16 amino acids. Looked up from germline, CDR1 is LGHNA and CDR2 is YNFKEQ. Trimming removed 1 base from V and 6 bases from J, with 16 bases in between. This CDR3 reads CASSQGEGLGGNEQFF. Here the CDR3 DNA reads TGTGCCAGCAGCCAAGGAGAGGGATTAGGGGGCAATGAGCAGTTCTTC.

This clone was seen only once. CDR3 nucleotides: TGCAGCGTTGAAGTTCCAGAGCAGTTCTTC. The encoded protein is CSVEVPEQFF. The rearrangement uses TRBV29-1 and TRBJ2-1, with D unresolved. The CDR3 runs 10 residues. The germline gives CDR1 SQVTM, CDR2 ANQGSEA. Trimming left V 1 base short and J 10 bases short, with 5 bases between.